This TCR beta chain appears in the sequencing data of a study of CD8+CD57+ T cells in acquired aplastic anemia. Individuals selected for sequencing had exhibited CD8+CD57+ cell expansion on flow cytometry. Genomic DNA served as template for TCR beta VDJ and CDR3 profiling. Using its own MiXCR run on the reads, TCRdb lists one record per CDR3 protein. Among 160,000 or so distinct CDR3 sequences listed, more than 45% were seen once. Material: sorted CD4+, CD8+, or CD8+CD57+ T cells (not recorded which) from PBMCs. This sequence originates from a human donor with aplastic anemia.

The CDR3 DNA follows: TGTGCCACCTCGACAGGGAGGGACGGGGAGACCCAGTACTTC. Amino acid sequence: CATSTGRDGETQYF. V usage is TRBV2 and J usage is TRBJ2-5; possibly TRBD1 or TRBD2 for D (7 bases each). With 10 bases removed from V and 5 bases from J, the gap between germline ends came to 20 bases. The CDR3 sequence is 14 residues long. CDR1 and CDR2 from the germline V gene are SNHLY and FYNNEI.